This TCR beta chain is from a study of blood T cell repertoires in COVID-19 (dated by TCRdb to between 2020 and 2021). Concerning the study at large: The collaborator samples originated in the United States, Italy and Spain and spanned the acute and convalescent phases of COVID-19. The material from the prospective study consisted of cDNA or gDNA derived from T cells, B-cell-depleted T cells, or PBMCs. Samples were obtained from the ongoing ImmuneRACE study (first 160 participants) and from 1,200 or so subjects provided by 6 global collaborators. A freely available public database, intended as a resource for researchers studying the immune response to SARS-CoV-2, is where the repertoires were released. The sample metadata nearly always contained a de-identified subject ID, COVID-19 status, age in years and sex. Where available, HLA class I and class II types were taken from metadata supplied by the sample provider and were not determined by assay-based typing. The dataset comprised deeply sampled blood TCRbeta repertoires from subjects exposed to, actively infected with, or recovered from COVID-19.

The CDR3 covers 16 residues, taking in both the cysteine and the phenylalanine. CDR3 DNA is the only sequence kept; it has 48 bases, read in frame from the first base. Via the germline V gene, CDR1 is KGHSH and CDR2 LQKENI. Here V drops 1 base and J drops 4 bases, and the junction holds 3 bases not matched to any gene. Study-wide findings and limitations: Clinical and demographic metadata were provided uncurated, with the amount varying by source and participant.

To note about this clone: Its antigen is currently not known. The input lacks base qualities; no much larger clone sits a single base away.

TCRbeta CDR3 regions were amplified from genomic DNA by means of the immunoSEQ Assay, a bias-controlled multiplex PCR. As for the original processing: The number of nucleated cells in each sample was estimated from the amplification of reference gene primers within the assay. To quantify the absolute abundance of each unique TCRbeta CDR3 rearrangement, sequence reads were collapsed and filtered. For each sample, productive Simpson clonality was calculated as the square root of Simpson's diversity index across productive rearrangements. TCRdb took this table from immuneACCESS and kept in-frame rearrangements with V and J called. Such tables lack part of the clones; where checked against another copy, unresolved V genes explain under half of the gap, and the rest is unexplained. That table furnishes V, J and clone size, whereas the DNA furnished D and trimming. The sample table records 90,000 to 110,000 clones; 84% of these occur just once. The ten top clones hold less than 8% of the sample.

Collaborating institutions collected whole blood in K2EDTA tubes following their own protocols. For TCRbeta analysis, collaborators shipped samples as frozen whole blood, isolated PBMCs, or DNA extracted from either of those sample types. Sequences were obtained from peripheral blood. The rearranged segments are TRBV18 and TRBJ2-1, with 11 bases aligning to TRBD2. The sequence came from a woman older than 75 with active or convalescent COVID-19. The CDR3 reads CASSPRIAGGYNEQFF. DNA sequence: TGTGCCAGCTCACCACGGATAGCGGGAGGGTACAATGAGCAGTTCTTC.